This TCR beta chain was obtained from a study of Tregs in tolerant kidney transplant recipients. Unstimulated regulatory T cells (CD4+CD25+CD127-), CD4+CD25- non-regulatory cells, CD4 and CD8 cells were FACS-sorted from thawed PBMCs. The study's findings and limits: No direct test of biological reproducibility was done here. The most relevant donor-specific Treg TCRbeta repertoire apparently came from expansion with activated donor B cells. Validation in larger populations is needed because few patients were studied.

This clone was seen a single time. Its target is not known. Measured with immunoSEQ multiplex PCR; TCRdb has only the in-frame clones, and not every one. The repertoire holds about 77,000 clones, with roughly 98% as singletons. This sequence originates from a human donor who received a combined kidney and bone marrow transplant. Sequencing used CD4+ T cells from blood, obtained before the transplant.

DNA for the CDR3: TGCGCCAGCAGCCTACCGACAGGGGCCTTGGAGACCCAGTACTTC. It translates to CASSLPTGALETQYF. J is TRBJ2-5 and V is TRBV10-1, with 8 bases aligning to TRBD1. The CDR3 contains 15 residues. CDR1 WNHNN and CDR2 SYGVQD come from the germline V gene (reference sequence). After removal of 6 bases from V and 5 bases from J, the junction contained 11 bases not matched to a gene.